One and the same sample provided the 2 T cell receptor beta chains below, sequenced in a study of tumor-infiltrating T cells and Merkel cell polyomavirus (dated by TCRdb to the late 2010s). Turning to the overall study: In Merkel cell carcinoma patients, the study investigated CD8+ T cells specific for the Merkel cell polyomavirus KLL epitope.

By immunohistochemistry, the tumors of all patients showed robust positive staining for Merkel cell polyomavirus Large T antigen. Libraries were prepared through the immunoSEQ multiplex PCR assay. TCRdb limited this immuneACCESS table to in-frame rearrangements with V and J called. A share of clones is missing; checked studies link under half to unresolved V genes, and the rest is unexplained. For this sample the table gives 20,000 to 30,000 clones, of which about 85% were detected only once. Of the sample, roughly 2.5% is held by the ten largest clones. The sample was lymph node tissue. These TCRs come from a man in his fifties with Merkel cell carcinoma.

Of note for this clone: This sample also contains other DNA sequences that code for the same CDR3. V gene TRBV6-6 combines with J gene TRBJ1-2; 8 positions match TRBD1. V shed 0 bases and J 2 bases; nucleotides not matched to a gene: 2. CDR3 length: 15 residues. Germline CDR1 and CDR2: MNHNY and SVGAGI (reference sequence). The CDR3 DNA reads TGTGCCAGCAGTTACTCCCCAGGGGGCAACTATGGCTACACCTTC. Translation: CASSYSPGGNYGYTF.

The chain links TRBV9 to TRBJ2-5; weak D call: TRBD1 (6 bases). Trimming cost V 5 bases and J 2 bases, with 16 bases left between them. This CDR3 has 15 amino acids. Per the germline V gene, CDR1 is SGDLS and CDR2 is YYNGEE. The CDR3 sequence is CASSTTGIEQETQYF. The CDR3 DNA follows: TGTGCCAGCAGTACGACAGGAATCGAACAAGAGACCCAGTACTTC.